The present T cell receptor (beta chain) was sequenced within a study of shared clonotypes between healthy human individuals. General study points: Naive subsets, compared against memory subsets, generally had larger estimated richness values. The genetic and exposure-history diversity represented was limited by few donors.

The table came from immunoSEQ multiplex PCR; TCRdb's copy has only in-frame clones and leaves some out. The table lists fewer than 3 million clones, less than 95% of them singletons, with 0.37% in the top ten. For this clone: The antigen is not known.

The sequence derives from a man aged 18 to 35 in good health. Some clones in this sample may be carry-over from other donors' samples. Sequencing used naive CD4+ T cells from PBMCs. Subset denoted: CD45RA+ positively selected.

CDR3 sequence (DNA): TGTGCCAGCAGCGTAACCTCGGGGGACATTAGTTACGAGCAGTACTTC. It yields the protein CASSVTSGDISYEQYF. The J gene is TRBJ2-7, the V gene TRBV7-2, with D tentatively TRBD1 or TRBD2 (6 bases each). Germline lookup yields CDR1 SGHTA and CDR2 FQGNSA. The CDR3 spans 16 residues. The V and J ends lost 5 bases and 4 bases respectively, with 21 bases between them.